This T cell receptor (beta chain) was recorded in a study of control samples from healthy donors and cancer patients. The V gene's germline CDR1 is SGHRS and CDR2 YFSETQ. V gave up 0 bases and J gave up 8 bases, with 20 bases separating them. The CDR3 length is 16 residues. Here immunoSEQ multiplex PCR was the method, and the copy in TCRdb shows in-frame clones only, minus some. Of 100,000 to 150,000 clones in the sample, 87% are singletons; the top ten hold about 2.7%. This clonotype was sampled from a man between 60 and 75 years old in good health. The chain has TRBV5-1 and TRBJ1-2; possible D gene TRBD1, 6 bases. Sequencing input: blood. CDR3 coding DNA: TGCGCCAGCAGCTTGGGAGGAAGGTCAGGGGATTGGGGCTACACCTTC. Residues: CASSLGGRSGDWGYTF.